These 24 T cell receptor beta chains were sequenced from one sample in a study of blood T cells in healthy people across ages. PCR was performed a second time for roughly 7 to 11 cycles using a sample-barcoded 5' primer and a J-beta primer mix. TCRdb used MiXCR to reprocess the 5' RACE reads, holding one entry per CDR3 protein. Among some 920,000 distinct CDR3 sequences, just over 50% were seen once, and the ten largest hold 20% to 25%. Sequenced: blood. The receptors were gathered from an older woman in good health.

The rearrangement links TRBV12-3 or TRBV12-4 to TRBJ2-5; D tentatively reads TRBD1 or TRBD2 (6 bases each). V lost 11 bases and J lost 2, with 15 bases in between. The length of the CDR3 is 13 residues. CDR3 DNA sequence: TGTGCCGGCCAAAAAGGGGGGCAAGAGACCCAGTACTTC. Its protein is CAGQKGGQETQYF.

This chain joins TRBV7-6 and TRBJ2-5, with D maybe TRBD2 (6 bases). The CDR3 loop spans 14 amino acids. Trimming cost V 3 bases and J 7 bases, with 15 bases left between them. Germline CDR1 reads SGHVS; CDR2 reads FNYEAQ. Here the CDR3 DNA reads TGTGCCAGCAGCTTCCGACCCGACGGGGGGACCCAGTACTTC. It translates to CASSFRPDGGTQYF.

This clonotype has more than one count but fewer than ten. This chain uses TRBV20-1 with TRBJ2-5, with D possibly matching TRBD1 (6 bases). The closer fit of TRBJ2-7 to the DNA end suggests the J call may be wrong. The CDR3 consists of 15 residues. The germline CDR1 and CDR2 sequences are DFQATT and SNEGSKA (reference sequence). The DNA for the CDR3 is TGCAGTGCTCCTCGATCGGGACAAGCACCCTACGAGCAGTACTTC. It is translated as CSAPRSGQAPYEQYF.

This clonotype has a handful of counts. The chain recombines TRBV6-2 or TRBV6-3 with TRBJ2-6; D uncertain. This CDR3 spans 17 amino acids. Germline assignment: CDR1 MNHEY and CDR2 SVGEGT. V was clipped by 4 bases and J by 0 bases, with 13 bases between them. The CDR3 region has the DNA TGTGCCAGCAGTTCGCACAGCTTACGCTCTGGGGCCAACGTCCTGACTTTC. This translates into CASSSHSLRSGANVLTF.

This chain connects TRBV20-1 to TRBJ2-7, with D possibly matching TRBD1 (5 bases). CDR1 is DFQATT, CDR2 SNEGSKA, per germline (reference sequence). The CDR3 is 10 residues long. V was pared by 6 bases and J by 6 bases, with 9 bases between. CDR3 loop: CSAFGAEQYF. The CDR3 coding sequence is TGCAGTGCGTTTGGGGCCGAGCAGTACTTC.

There are a few counts of this clonotype. The chain joins TRBV28 to TRBJ2-7; D call uncertain. V lost 2 bases and J lost 3, with 8 bases in between. This CDR3 spans 13 amino acids. Germline V gene data show CDR1 as MDHEN and CDR2 as SYDVKM. The CDR3 region has the DNA TGTGCCAGCAGTTTAGCACAGAACTACGAGCAGTACTTC. Translating it yields CASSLAQNYEQYF.

The rearrangement uses TRBV4-2 and TRBJ2-7; perhaps TRBD2 as D (6 bases). Germline CDR1 LGHNA, CDR2 YNFKEQ. The CDR3 length is 23 residues. The ends were cut back, 0 bases at V and 3 bases at J, with 36 bases in the middle. The CDR3 region has the DNA TGTGCCAGCAGCCAAGAGGTACAATCCTCTTTCCTCGTACCGGGAGAGGCATTCTACGAGCAGTACTTC. It encodes CASSQEVQSSFLVPGEAFYEQYF.

This chain joins TRBV6-1 and TRBJ1-1; 10 bases map to TRBD1. Germline V CDR1 and CDR2: MNHNS, SASEGT. V shed 7 bases, J shed 7 bases, and the junction held 9 bases outside the gene matches. The CDR3 runs to 14 residues. DNA for the CDR3: TGTGCCAGCAAATTCGGGACAGGGGTGGATGAAGCTTTCTTT. Amino acids: CASKFGTGVDEAFF.

This clonotype was picked up a small number of times. The chain has TRBV27 and TRBJ2-6; 9 bases are a match to TRBD1. The ends lost 5 bases at V and 0 bases at J; junction bases unmatched: 14. CDR3 length: 20 residues. Germline V gene lookup returns CDR1 MNHEY and CDR2 SMNVEV (reference sequence). The CDR3 DNA follows: TGTGCCAGCAGTCACCGTCCCTCCGGGACAGGGACCTCTGGGGCCAACGTCCTGACTTTC. Its protein is CASSHRPSGTGTSGANVLTF.

The chain is built from TRBV29-1 and TRBJ2-7; 11 bases fit TRBD1. CDR3 length equals 12 residues. Germline CDR1 reads SQVTM; CDR2 reads ANQGSEA. V shed 8 bases, J shed 5 bases, and the junction held 5 bases outside the gene matches. In DNA, the CDR3 is TGCAGCATGGGACAGGGGGACAACGAGCAGTACTTC. This translates into CSMGQGDNEQYF.

A few counts support this clonotype. This sequence joins TRBV5-6 and TRBJ2-5; D is unclear. This CDR3 has 13 residues. CDR1 is SGHDT and CDR2 is YYEEEE in the germline V gene. Between the trimmed V and J ends, which lost 0 bases and 4 bases, there was a span of 7 bases. The CDR3 DNA sequence: TGTGCCAGCAGCTTGGATTTTGGAGAGACCCAGTACTTC. It is translated as CASSLDFGETQYF.

V gene TRBV10-3 combines with J gene TRBJ1-1, with 9 bases fitting TRBD1. Trimming cost V 3 bases and J 10 bases; bases outside gene matches: 18. The germline V gene encodes CDR1 ENHRY and CDR2 SYGVKD. This CDR3 is built from 17 residues. This chain's CDR3 is CAISDPRGTGRVLGAFF. The CDR3 DNA reads as TGTGCCATCAGTGACCCTCGTGGGACAGGGCGGGTCCTTGGAGCTTTCTTT.

This clonotype was seen repeatedly, ten times or more. The chain carries TRBV18 and TRBJ2-7, with 11 positions matching TRBD2. Germline assignment: CDR1 KGHSH and CDR2 LQKENI. V shed 5 bases, J shed 5 bases, and the junction held 11 bases outside the gene matches. The CDR3 has 16 residues. The CDR3 protein is CASSFSGSGRADEQYF. For the CDR3, the DNA is TGTGCCAGCTCATTTTCCGGTAGCGGGAGGGCCGACGAGCAGTACTTC.

The rearrangement uses TRBV5-1 and TRBJ2-2; 9 bases agree with TRBD1. The CDR3 has 16 amino acids. Germline V gene sequence: CDR1 SGHRS, CDR2 YFSETQ. The J segment lost 3 bases and the V segment lost 4 bases, leaving 7 bases of the junction unmatched. CDR3 region: CASSDTGQGHTGELFF. Written as DNA, the CDR3 is TGCGCCAGCAGCGACACGGGACAGGGTCACACCGGGGAGCTGTTTTTT.

This clonotype was detected a few times. This chain joins TRBV14 and TRBJ2-5; 9 bases match TRBD1. The CDR3 totals 14 residues. Trimming took 4 bases from V and 3 from J; bases not matched to a gene: 3. Germline V gene sequence: CDR1 SGHDN, CDR2 FVKESK. CDR3 coding DNA: TGTGCCAGCAGCCCTTGGGACAGGGAAGAGACCCAGTACTTC. This sequence encodes CASSPWDREETQYF.

This chain links TRBV28 with TRBJ2-7; 12 nucleotides agree with TRBD2. Germline assignment: CDR1 MDHEN and CDR2 SYDVKM. The V segment lost 7 bases and the J segment 2 bases; nucleotides outside the gene matches: 15. The CDR3 sequence is 18 residues long. The DNA for the CDR3 is TGTGCCAGCACCCCACTCCATAAGCTAGCGGGAGGGACCTACGAGCAGTACTTC. It translates to CASTPLHKLAGGTYEQYF. Complete variable domain (other parts from reference TRBV28 and TRBJ2-7): DVKVTQSSRYLVKRTGEKVFLECVQDMDHENMFWYRQDPGLGLRLIYFSYDVKMKEKGDIPEGYSVSREKKERFSLILESASTNQTSMYLCASTPLHKLAGGTYEQYFGPGTRLTVT.

This clonotype was counted at least ten times. The chain joins TRBV20-1 to TRBJ2-1; 11 positions match TRBD2. Germline CDR1 reads DFQATT; CDR2 reads SNEGSKA (reference sequence). The trim removed 3 bases at V and 9 bases at J, leaving 19 bases unmatched. CDR3 size: 18 residues. Here the CDR3 DNA reads TGCAGTGCTAGGGGGGCTCTTGGGGCTAGCGGGAGGTCGGGTGAGCAGTTCTTC. Translated: CSARGALGASGRSGEQFF.

This clonotype has a single count. Compared with germline, one end of the junction differs, possibly owing to a read error. The chain carries TRBV28 and TRBJ1-2, with TRBD1 matching over 8 bases. CDR1 and CDR2 (germline): MDHEN, SYDVKM. This CDR3 contains 14 residues. Here the CDR3 DNA reads TGTGCCAGCAGTTTAGGGACAGGCTTTTATGACTACACCTTC. Amino acid sequence: CASSLGTGFYDYTF.

This chain connects TRBV7-8 to TRBJ2-3; 10 positions match TRBD1. Germline CDR1 and CDR2: SGHVS and FQNEAQ. The V gene end was trimmed by 6 bases and the J gene end by 2 bases; junction bases not matched to a gene: 11. CDR3 size: 17 residues. In DNA, the CDR3 is TGTGCCAGCAGTTGGCTCCGGGACAGGGGAAACACAGATACGCAGTATTTT. Translated, it gives CASSWLRDRGNTDTQYF.

This clonotype was seen a handful of times. CDR3 nucleotides: TGCAGTGCTAGATGGCAGAACTACGAGCAGTACTTC. It translates to CSARWQNYEQYF. The chain combines TRBV20-1 with TRBJ2-7; no clear D gene. The V and J ends lost 2 bases and 3 bases respectively, with 8 bases between them. This CDR3 has 12 residues. Germline V CDR1 and CDR2: DFQATT, SNEGSKA (reference sequence).

CDR3 amino acids: CAISEFSSNQPQHF. CDR3 DNA: TGTGCCATCAGTGAGTTTAGTAGCAATCAGCCCCAGCATTTT. The chain joins TRBV10-3 to TRBJ1-5; no firm D call. CDR3 length equals 14 residues. The germline gives CDR1 ENHRY, CDR2 SYGVKD. Trimming took off 1 base at V and 0 bases at J, with 4 bases between the two ends.

This clonotype was counted between two and nine times. The genes are TRBV11-2 and TRBJ1-6, with D possibly being TRBD1 (5 bases). V lost 3 bases, J lost 3 bases, and 9 bases lay in between. CDR3 length: 15 residues. Germline V gene sequence: CDR1 SGHAT, CDR2 FQNNGV. The CDR3 DNA is TGTGCCAGCAGCTTTGGGGGGAACTATAATTCACCCCTCCACTTT. Its protein product is CASSFGGNYNSPLHF.

V is TRBV5-1 and J is TRBJ2-7; TRBD1 matches 12 bases. The CDR3 loop spans 14 amino acids. With V trimmed by 5 bases and J by 6 bases, 6 bases remained unmatched. The germline gives CDR1 SGHRS, CDR2 YFSETQ. CDR3 loop: CASRVGQGAREQYF. In DNA form, the CDR3 reads TGCGCCAGCAGGGTGGGACAGGGGGCGCGCGAGCAGTACTTC.

The V call is TRBV6-5, the J call TRBJ2-5; maybe TRBD2 (5 bases). The CDR3 spans 14 residues. Looked up from germline, CDR1 is MNHEY and CDR2 is SVGAGI. The V gene lost 2 bases and the J gene lost 4 bases, with 11 bases spanning the gap. For the CDR3, the DNA is TGTGCCAGCAGTTACCGGGGTGCAGGAGAGACCCAGTACTTC. Protein: CASSYRGAGETQYF.